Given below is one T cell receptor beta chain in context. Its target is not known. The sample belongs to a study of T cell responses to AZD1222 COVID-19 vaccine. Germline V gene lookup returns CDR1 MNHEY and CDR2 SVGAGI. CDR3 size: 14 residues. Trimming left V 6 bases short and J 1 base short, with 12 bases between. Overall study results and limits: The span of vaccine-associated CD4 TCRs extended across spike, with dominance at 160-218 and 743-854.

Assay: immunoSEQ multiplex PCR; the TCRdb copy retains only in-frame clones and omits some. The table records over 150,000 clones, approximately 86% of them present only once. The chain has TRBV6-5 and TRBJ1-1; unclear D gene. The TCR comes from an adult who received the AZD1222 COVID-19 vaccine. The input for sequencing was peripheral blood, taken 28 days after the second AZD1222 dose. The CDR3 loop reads CASSHGVANTEAFF. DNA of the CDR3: TGTGCCAGCAGCCACGGGGTGGCGAACACTGAAGCTTTCTTT.